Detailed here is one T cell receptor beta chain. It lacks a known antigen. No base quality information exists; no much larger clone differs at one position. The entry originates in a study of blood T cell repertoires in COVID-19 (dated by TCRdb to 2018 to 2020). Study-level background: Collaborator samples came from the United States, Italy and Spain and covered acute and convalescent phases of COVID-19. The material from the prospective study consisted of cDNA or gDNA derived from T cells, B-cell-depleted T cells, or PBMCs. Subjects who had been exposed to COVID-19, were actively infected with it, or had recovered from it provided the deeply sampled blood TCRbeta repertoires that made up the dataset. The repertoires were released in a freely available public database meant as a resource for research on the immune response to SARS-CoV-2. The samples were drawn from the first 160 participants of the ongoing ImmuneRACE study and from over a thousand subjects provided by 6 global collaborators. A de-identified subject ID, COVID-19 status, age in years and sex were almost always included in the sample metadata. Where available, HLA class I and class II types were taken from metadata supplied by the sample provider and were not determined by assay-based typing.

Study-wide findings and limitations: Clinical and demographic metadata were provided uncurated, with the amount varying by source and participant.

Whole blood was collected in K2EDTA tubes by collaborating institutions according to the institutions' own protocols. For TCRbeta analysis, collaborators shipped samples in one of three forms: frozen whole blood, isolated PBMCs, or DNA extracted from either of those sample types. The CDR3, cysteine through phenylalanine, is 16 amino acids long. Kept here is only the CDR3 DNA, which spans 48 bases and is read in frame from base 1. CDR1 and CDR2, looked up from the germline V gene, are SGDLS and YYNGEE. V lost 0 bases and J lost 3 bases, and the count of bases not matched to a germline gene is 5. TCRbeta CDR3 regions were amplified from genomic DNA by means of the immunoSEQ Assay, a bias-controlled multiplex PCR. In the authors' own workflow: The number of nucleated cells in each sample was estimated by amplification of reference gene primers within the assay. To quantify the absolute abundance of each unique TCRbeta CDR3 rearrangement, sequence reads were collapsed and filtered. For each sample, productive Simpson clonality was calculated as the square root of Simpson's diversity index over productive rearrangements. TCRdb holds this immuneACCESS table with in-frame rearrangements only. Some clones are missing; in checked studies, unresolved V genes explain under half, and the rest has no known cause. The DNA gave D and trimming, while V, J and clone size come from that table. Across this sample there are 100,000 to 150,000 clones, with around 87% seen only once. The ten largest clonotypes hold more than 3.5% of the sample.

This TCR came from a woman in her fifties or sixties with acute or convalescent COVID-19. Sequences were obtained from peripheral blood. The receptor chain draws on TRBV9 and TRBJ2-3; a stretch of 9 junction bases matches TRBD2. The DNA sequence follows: TGTGCCAGCAGCGTAGTAAGTAGCGGGAGAACAGATACGCAGTATTTT. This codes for CASSVVSSGRTDTQYF.